This TCR beta chain appears in the sequencing data of a study of T cell responses to AZD1222 COVID-19 vaccine. Study results and caveats: Per reports, nearly half of all spike-specific TCRs target regions that are unmutated in variants. Seropositive AZD1222 recipients at baseline numbered only five or six. Dominant CD4 TCR responses targeted spike regions 160-218 and 743-854. Donors were chiefly white British, with a greater number of females, and clonal diversity was perhaps underestimated.

Here immunoSEQ multiplex PCR was the method, and the copy in TCRdb shows in-frame clones only, minus some. The sample includes fewer than 90,000 clones, 85% to 90% seen only once; the top ten take 6.9%. This clone was observed a handful of times. No antigen is known for it. The CDR3 runs 14 residues. The V and J ends lost 8 bases and 3 bases respectively, with 11 bases between them. Looked up from germline, CDR1 is MNHEY and CDR2 is SVGAGI. This sequence was found in an adult who received the AZD1222 COVID-19 vaccine. The J gene is TRBJ1-6, the V gene TRBV6-5; D is unclear. Sequenced material: peripheral blood, taken 28 days after the second AZD1222 dose. Here the CDR3 DNA reads TGTGCCAGCTCCCCAGAGGACTATAATTCACCCCTCCACTTT. This encodes CASSPEDYNSPLHF.